This paragraph covers one T cell receptor beta chain sequence. The record originates from a study of blood T cell repertoires in COVID-19. The wider study: Sites in the United States, Italy and Spain provided acute and convalescent COVID-19 samples. Sample material is recorded as cDNA or gDNA derived from T cells, B-cell-depleted T cells, or PBMCs.

Original analysis: Amplified reference gene primers provided the basis for estimating nucleated cell counts. TCRdb keeps only in-frame clones here, not all; method: immunoSEQ multiplex PCR. V and J calls and clone size are copied from that table; D and trimming were computed from the DNA. This table has about 500,000 clones, roughly nine tenths appearing once. With 0 bases clipped from V and 7 bases from J, the junction kept 6 bases outside the gene matches. Germline V gene sequence: CDR1 SGHRS, CDR2 YFSETQ. The CDR3 has 14 amino acids. Recruited during active infection, patients (from Seattle) were subsequently followed longitudinally.

The rearrangement links TRBV5-1 to TRBJ2-7; 8 nucleotides match TRBD2. The specimen was peripheral blood. The TCR sequence derives from a man between 18 and 35 years old with COVID-19, enrolled during active disease. Here the CDR3 DNA reads TGCGCCAGCAGCTTGGAGGCGGGGGGAGAAGAGCAGTACTTC. Encoded protein: CASSLEAGGEEQYF.